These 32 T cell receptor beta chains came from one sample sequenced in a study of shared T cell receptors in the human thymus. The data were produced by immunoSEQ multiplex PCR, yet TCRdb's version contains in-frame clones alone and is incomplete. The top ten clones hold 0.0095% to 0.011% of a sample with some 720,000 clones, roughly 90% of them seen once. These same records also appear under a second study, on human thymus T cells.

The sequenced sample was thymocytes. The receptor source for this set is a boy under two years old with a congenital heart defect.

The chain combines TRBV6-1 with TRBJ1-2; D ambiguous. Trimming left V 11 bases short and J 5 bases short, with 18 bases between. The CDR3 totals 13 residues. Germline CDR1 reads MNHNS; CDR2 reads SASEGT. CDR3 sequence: CALSWRVLYGYTF. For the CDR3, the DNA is TGTGCCCTCAGTTGGAGGGTCCTATATGGCTACACCTTC.

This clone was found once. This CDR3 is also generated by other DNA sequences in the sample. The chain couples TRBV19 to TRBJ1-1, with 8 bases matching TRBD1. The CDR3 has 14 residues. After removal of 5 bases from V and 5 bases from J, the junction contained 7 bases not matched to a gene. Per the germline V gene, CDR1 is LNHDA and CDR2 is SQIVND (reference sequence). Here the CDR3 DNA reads TGTGCCAGTAGTCCCGGACAGGGCGGGACTGAAGCTTTCTTT. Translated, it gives CASSPGQGGTEAFF.

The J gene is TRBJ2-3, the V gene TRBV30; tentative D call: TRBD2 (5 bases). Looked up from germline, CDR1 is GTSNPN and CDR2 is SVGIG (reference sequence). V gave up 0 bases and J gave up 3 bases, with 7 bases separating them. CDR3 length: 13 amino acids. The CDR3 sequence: CAWSVSGTDTQYF. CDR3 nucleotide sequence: TGTGCCTGGAGTGTGTCGGGAACAGATACGCAGTATTTT.

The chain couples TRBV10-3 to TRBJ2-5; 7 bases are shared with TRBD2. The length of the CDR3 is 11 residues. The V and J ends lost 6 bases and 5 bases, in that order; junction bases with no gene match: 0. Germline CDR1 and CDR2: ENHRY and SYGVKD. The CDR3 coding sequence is TGTGCCATCAGGGGGGGGGAGACCCAGTACTTC. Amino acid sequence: CAIRGGETQYF.

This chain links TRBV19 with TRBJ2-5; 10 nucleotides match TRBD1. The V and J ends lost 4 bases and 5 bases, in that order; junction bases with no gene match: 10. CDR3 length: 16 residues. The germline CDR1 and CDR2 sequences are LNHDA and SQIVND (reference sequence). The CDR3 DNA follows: TGTGCCAGTAGTAAAGGCTGGACGGACAGGGGGGAGACCCAGTACTTC. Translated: CASSKGWTDRGETQYF.

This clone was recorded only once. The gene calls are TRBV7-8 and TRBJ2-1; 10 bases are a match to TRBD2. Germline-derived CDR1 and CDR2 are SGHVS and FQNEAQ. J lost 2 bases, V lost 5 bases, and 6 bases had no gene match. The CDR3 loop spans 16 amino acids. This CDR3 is CASSDLSGRAYNEQFF. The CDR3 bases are TGTGCCAGCAGCGATCTAAGCGGGAGGGCCTACAATGAGCAGTTCTTC.

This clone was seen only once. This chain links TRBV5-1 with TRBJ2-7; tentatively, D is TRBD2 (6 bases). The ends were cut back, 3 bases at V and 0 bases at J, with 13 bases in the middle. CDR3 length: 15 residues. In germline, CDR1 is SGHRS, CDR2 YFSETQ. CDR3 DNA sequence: TGCGCCAGCAGCTCCCCGGGACTCGACTCCTACGAGCAGTACTTC. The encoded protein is CASSSPGLDSYEQYF.

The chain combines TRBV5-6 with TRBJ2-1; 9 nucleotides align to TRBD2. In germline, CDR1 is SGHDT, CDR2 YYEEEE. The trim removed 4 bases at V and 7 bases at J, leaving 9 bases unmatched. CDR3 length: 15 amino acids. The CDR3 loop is CASSRSASGKNEQFF. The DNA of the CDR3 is TGTGCCAGCAGCCGGTCGGCTAGCGGGAAGAATGAGCAGTTCTTC.

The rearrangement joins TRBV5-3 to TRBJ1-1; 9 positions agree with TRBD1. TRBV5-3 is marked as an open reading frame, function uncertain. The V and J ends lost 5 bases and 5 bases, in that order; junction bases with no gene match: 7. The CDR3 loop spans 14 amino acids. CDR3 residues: CARRNTGGRTEAFF. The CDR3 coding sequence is TGTGCCAGAAGGAACACAGGGGGCAGGACTGAAGCTTTCTTT.

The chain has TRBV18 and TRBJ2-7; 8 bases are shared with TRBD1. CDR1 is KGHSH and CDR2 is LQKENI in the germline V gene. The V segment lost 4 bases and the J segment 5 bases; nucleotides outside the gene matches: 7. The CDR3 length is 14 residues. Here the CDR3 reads CASSLSGTGHEQYF. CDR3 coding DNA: TGTGCCAGCTCACTATCCGGGACAGGCCACGAGCAGTACTTC.

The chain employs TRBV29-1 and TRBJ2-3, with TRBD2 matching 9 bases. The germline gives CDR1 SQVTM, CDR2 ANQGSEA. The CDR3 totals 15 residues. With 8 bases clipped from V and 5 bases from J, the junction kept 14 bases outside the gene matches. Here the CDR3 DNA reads TGCAGCTCAAAAACGACCAGCGGGAGGAGAGATACGCAGTATTTT. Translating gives CSSKTTSGRRDTQYF.

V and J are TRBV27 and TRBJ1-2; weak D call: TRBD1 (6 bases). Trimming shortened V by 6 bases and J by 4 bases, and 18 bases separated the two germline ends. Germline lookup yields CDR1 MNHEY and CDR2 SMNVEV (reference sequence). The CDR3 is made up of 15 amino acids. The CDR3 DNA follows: TGTGCCAGCAGGGAGACAGGACCTATGACCTATGGCTACACCTTC. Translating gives CASRETGPMTYGYTF.

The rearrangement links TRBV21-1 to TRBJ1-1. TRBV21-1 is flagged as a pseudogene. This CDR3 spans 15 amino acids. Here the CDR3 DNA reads TGTGCCAGCAGCAAAGCTGGCCGGAGGAACACTGAAGCTTTCTTT. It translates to CASSKAGRRNTEAFF.

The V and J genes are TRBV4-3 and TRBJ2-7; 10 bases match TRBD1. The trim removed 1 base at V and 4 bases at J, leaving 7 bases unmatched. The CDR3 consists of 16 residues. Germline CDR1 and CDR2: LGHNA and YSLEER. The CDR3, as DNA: TGCGCCAGCAGCCAAGGATTGGGGGACAGGGGATACGAGCAGTACTTC. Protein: CASSQGLGDRGYEQYF.

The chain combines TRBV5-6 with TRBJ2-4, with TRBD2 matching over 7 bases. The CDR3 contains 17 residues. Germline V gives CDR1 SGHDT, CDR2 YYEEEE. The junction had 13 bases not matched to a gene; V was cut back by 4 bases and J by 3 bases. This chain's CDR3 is CASSLPRGVLSKNIQYF. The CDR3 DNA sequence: TGTGCCAGCAGCCTGCCCCGGGGGGTCTTGAGCAAAAACATTCAGTACTTC.

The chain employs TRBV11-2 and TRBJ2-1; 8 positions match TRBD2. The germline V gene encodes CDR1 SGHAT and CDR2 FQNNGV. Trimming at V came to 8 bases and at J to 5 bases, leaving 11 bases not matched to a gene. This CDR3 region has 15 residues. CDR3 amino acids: CASQAYSGGNNEQFF. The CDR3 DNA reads TGTGCCAGCCAAGCTTACAGCGGGGGCAACAATGAGCAGTTCTTC. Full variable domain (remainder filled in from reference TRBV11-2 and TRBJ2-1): EAGVAQSPRYKIIEKRQSVAFWCNPISGHATLYWYQQILGQGPKLLIQFQNNGVVDDSQLPKDRFSAERLKGVDSTLKIQPAKLEDSAVYLCASQAYSGGNNEQFFGPGTRLTVL.

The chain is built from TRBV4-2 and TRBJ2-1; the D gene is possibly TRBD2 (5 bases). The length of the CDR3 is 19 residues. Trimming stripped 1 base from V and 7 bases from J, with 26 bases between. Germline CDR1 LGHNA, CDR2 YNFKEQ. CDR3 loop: CASSQVASPERPVGNEQFF. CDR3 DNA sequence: TGTGCCAGCAGCCAAGTTGCTTCCCCCGAGCGGCCAGTTGGAAATGAGCAGTTCTTC.

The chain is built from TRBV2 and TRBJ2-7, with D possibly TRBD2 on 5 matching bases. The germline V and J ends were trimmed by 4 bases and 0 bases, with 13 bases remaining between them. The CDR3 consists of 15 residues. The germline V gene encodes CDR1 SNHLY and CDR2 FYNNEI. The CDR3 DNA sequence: TGTGCCAGCAGTGGAGACTACCGACCCTCCTACGAGCAGTACTTC. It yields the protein CASSGDYRPSYEQYF.

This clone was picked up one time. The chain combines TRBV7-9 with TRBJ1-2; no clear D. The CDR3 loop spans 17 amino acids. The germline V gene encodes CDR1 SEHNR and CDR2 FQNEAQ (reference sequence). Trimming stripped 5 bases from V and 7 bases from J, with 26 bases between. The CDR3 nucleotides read TGTGCCAGCAGCCCTACTAGAAACATGGAGCCTAAGTCTGGCTACACCTTC. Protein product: CASSPTRNMEPKSGYTF.

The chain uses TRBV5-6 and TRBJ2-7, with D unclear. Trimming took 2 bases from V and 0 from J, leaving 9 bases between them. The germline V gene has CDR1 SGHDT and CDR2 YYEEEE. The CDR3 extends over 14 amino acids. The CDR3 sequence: CASSFERPSYEQYF. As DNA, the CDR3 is TGTGCCAGCAGCTTCGAGAGGCCCTCCTACGAGCAGTACTTC.

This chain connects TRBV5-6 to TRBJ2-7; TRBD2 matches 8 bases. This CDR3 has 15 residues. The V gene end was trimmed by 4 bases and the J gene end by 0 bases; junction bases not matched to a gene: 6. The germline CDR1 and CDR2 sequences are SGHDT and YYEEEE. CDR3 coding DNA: TGTGCCAGCAGCGTTAGCGGGGCTCACTCCTACGAGCAGTACTTC. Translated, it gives CASSVSGAHSYEQYF.

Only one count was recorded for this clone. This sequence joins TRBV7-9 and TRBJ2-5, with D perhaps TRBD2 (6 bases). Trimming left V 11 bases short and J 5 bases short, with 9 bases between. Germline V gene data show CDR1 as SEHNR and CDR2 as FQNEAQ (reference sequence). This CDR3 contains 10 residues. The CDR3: CAGGRETQYF. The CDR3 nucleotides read TGTGCCGGAGGGCGGGAGACCCAGTACTTC.

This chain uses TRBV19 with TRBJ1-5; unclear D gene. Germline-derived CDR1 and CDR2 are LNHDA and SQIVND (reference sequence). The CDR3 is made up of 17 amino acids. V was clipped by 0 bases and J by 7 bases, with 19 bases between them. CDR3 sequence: CASSIEAGIPLGQPQHF. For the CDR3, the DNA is TGTGCCAGTAGTATAGAGGCAGGAATACCCCTTGGACAGCCCCAGCATTTT.

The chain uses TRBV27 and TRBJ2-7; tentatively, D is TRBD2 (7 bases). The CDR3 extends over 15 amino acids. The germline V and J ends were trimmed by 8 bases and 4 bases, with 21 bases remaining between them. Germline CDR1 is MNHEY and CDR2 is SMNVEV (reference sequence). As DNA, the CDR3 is TGTGCCAGCGAGGGGGGGCCTGGCCGGCCGTACGAGCAGTACTTC. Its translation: CASEGGPGRPYEQYF.

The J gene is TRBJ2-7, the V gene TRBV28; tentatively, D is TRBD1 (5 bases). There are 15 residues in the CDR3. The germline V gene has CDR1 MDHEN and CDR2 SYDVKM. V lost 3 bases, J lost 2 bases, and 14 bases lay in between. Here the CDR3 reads CASSLTVASAYEQYF. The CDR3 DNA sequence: TGTGCCAGCAGTTTGACAGTAGCTAGTGCCTACGAGCAGTACTTC.

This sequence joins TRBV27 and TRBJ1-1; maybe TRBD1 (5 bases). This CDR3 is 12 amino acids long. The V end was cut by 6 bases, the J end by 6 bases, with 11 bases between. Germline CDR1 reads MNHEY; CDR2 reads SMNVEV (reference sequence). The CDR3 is CASRGGGAEAFF. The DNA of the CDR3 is TGTGCCAGCAGGGGGGGAGGGGCTGAAGCTTTCTTT.

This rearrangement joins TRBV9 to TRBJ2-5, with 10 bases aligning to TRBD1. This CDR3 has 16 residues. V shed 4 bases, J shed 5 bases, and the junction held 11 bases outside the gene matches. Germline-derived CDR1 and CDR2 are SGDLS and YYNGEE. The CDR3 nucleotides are TGTGCCAGCAGCCGGATGACAGGGGGCGGGGGGGAGACCCAGTACTTC. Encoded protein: CASSRMTGGGGETQYF.

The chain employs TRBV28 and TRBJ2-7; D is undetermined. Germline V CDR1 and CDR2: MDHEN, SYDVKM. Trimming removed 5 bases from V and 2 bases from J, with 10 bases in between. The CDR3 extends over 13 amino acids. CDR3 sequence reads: CASSLSSAYEQYF. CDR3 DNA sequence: TGTGCCAGCAGTCTTTCCTCTGCCTACGAGCAGTACTTC. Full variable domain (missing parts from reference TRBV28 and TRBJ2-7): DVKVTQSSRYLVKRTGEKVFLECVQDMDHENMFWYRQDPGLGLRLIYFSYDVKMKEKGDIPEGYSVSREKKERFSLILESASTNQTSMYLCASSLSSAYEQYFGPGTRLTVT.

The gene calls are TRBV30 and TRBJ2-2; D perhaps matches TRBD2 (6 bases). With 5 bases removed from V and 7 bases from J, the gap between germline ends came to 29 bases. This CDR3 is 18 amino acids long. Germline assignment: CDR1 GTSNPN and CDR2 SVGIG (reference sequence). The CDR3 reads CAWGVWGGGVKRDGELFF. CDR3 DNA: TGTGCCTGGGGAGTATGGGGAGGTGGGGTTAAGAGGGACGGGGAGCTGTTTTTT.

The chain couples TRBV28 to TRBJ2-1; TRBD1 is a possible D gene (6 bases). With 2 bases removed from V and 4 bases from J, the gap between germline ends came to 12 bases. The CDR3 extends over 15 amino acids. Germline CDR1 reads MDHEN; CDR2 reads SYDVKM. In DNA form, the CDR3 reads TGTGCCAGCAGTTTAGGGGGCCGGGCTTACAATGAGCAGTTCTTC. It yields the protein CASSLGGRAYNEQFF.

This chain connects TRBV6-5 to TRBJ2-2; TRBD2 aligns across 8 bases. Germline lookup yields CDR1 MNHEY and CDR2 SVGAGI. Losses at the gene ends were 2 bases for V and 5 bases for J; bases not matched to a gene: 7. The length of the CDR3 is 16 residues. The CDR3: CASSYDGRAETGELFF. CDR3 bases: TGTGCCAGCAGTTACGACGGGAGGGCCGAAACCGGGGAGCTGTTTTTT.

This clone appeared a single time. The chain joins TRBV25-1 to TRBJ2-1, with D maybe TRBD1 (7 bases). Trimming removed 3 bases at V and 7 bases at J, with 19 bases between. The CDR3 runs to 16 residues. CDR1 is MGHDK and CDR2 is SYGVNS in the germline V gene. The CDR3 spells CASSDSQGGGHNEQFF. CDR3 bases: TGTGCCAGCAGTGACTCCCAGGGGGGAGGTCATAATGAGCAGTTCTTC.